This T cell receptor beta chain was recorded in a study of persistence of HIV-infected CD4 T cells. Findings of the study overall: CMV- and Gag-responding cells had lower TCRbeta richness than CD3/CD28-responding cells.

Cells were stimulated with CMV-infected fibroblast lysates at approximately 10 ug/mL. Sorting of responding CD4+ T cells relied on upregulated CD40 ligand together with CD69. Donors had CD4+ T cell counts above 400 cells/uL and were CMV-seropositive. Comments on this clone: Its antigen is currently unknown. The junction differs from germline at one of its ends, possibly a read error.

The libraries were made with immunoSEQ version 4 in survey mode. Using immunoSEQ multiplex PCR, the repertoire was profiled, and TCRdb retains in-frame clones only, with some absent. Among approximately 20,000 clones listed, 78% were seen once. The CDR3 sequence is 15 residues long. Germline lookup yields CDR1 MDHEN and CDR2 SYDVKM. The chain uses TRBV28 and TRBJ1-3; tentatively, D is TRBD1 (6 bases). The receptor comes from an adult man with HIV who was CMV-seropositive. The sequenced sample was CD4+ T cells sorted from PBMCs after roughly 17-hour stimulation, obtained from a patient who received antiretroviral therapy. CDR3 in amino acids: CAGRGLTVSGNTIYF. The CDR3 DNA reads TGTGCCGGCAGGGGCCTGACGGTCTCTGGAAACACCATATATTTT.